This T cell receptor beta chain appears in the sequencing data of a study of Graves' ophthalmopathy and Graves' hyperthyroidism. General observations from the study: Sensitivity of approximately 70% and specificity of approximately 76% were achieved by the model that predicted ophthalmopathy progression. Blood samples also showed most expanded thyroid clonotypes exceeding 0.001 frequency.

A duration under 3 months, NOSPECS ≥4, CAS ≥3 and moderate-to-severe activity characterized the donors with ophthalmopathy. Diagnostic conclusions were grounded in clinical symptoms, serum thyroxine, TRAb, thyroid ultrasound and orbital computed tomography. In regard to this clonotype: Its antigen is still unknown.

Amplification of TCR beta CDR3 regions used RNA transcripts. HTBI primers served in a first-round RT-PCR, which a second-round multiplex PCR followed. TCRdb passed the multiplex PCR reads through MiXCR, listing each CDR3 protein once. The table includes 200,000 to 250,000 distinct CDR3 sequences, 40% to 50% detected once. The CDR3 is 14 residues long. V dropped 3 bases and J dropped 4; count of bases not matched to a gene: 5. In germline, CDR1 is SEHNR, CDR2 FQNEAQ (reference sequence). The sample was peripheral blood. The V and J genes are TRBV7-9 and TRBJ2-7, with 8 bases that match TRBD1. This receptor was obtained from an adult man with Graves' ophthalmopathy. The CDR3 bases are TGTGCCAGCAGCTTCGGACAGGGCTTGTACGAGCAGTACTTC. Encoded protein: CASSFGQGLYEQYF.